This TCR beta chain was found in a study of OX40 agonist ivuxolimab in advanced cancers. Study details: Cohort: around 79% men, mean age about 60, aged about 20 to 85.

Germline V gene sequence: CDR1 SGHVS, CDR2 FNYEAQ. The CDR3 length is 15 residues. The germline V and J ends were trimmed by 1 base and 3 bases, with 13 bases remaining between them. Assay used: immunoSEQ multiplex PCR; TCRdb lists only in-frame clones, some missing. The data hold about 62,000 clones, with roughly 88% observed a single time. This clone is a singleton in its sample. The chain combines TRBV7-6 with TRBJ2-7; no clear D gene. Source: CD4+ or CD8+ T cells sorted from blood, taken in a trial of the OX40 agonist ivuxolimab. This receptor was identified in an adult with an advanced solid tumor such as melanoma, head and neck, liver or kidney cancer. The CDR3 here is CASSLVRVSIYEQYF. CDR3 in DNA: TGTGCCAGCAGCTTAGTTAGGGTCAGCATCTACGAGCAGTACTTC.